These T cell receptor beta chains were read from a single sample in a study of blood T cell repertoires in COVID-19. This table comes from immunoSEQ multiplex PCR, and its TCRdb copy is limited to in-frame clones, with some not included. The table has more than 95,000 clones, about 80% seen once. Sequences were obtained from peripheral blood. The receptors come from a man aged 55-75 years with acute or convalescent COVID-19. Both conserved end residues are part of each CDR3. The D gene is left open where the match is weak. Clone size is not always given. Where it is, it says once, few, many or a class for expanded clones.

V gene	J gene	D gene	clone size	CDR3 DNA	CDR3 protein
TRBV10-3	TRBJ2-5	NA	NA	TGTGCCATCAGTGCGACAGTGAGGGAGACCCAGTACTTC	CAISATVRETQYF
TRBV2	TRBJ2-1	TRBD2	NA	TGTGCCAGCAGTGAAGAAGGCGGGAGGGTAGACAATGAGCAGTTCTTC	CASSEEGGRVDNEQFF
TRBV6-5	TRBJ2-2	NA	once	TGTGCCAGCAGTTACAACTGGAACACCGGGGAGCTGTTTTTT	CASSYNWNTGELFF
TRBV2	TRBJ1-4	TRBD1	NA	TGTGCCACCCGGACAGGGCCCAATGAAAAACTGTTTTTT	CATRTGPNEKLFF
TRBV4-3	TRBJ1-1	NA	NA	TGCGCCAGCAGCCAAGGGGCGCGTATTGGAACTGAAGCTTTCTTT	CASSQGARIGTEAFF
TRBV2	TRBJ2-3	NA	NA	TGTGCCAGCAGTGAACTAGGCCCAGTCCCAGATACGCAGTATTTT	CASSELGPVPDTQYF
TRBV28	TRBJ2-1	TRBD2	NA	TGTGCCAGCAGTTTTCCTAGCGGGAGGCAGTTCTTC	CASSFPSGRQFF
TRBV28	TRBJ1-3	NA	NA	TGTGCCAGCAGCCTGGAGGCTGGAAACACCATATATTTT	CASSLEAGNTIYF
TRBV6-6	TRBJ1-2	TRBD1	NA	TGTGCCAGCAGTACCGGACAGGGCGGCTACACCTTC	CASSTGQGGYTF
TRBV19	TRBJ1-5	NA	NA	TGTGCCAGTAGTATTAACAGGAACAATCAGCCCCAGCATTTT	CASSINRNNQPQHF
TRBV7-8	TRBJ2-3	NA	NA	TGTGCCAGCAGCTTAGCTCCAGGGGTAGATACGCAGTATTTT	CASSLAPGVDTQYF
TRBV5-1	TRBJ1-1	TRBD1	NA	TGCGCCAGCAGCCAAACCGGGACAGAGTACACTGAAGCTTTCTTT	CASSQTGTEYTEAFF
TRBV28	TRBJ1-3	TRBD1	once	TGTGCCAGCAGGGAGCAGGGGGCATTTGGAAACACCATATATTTT	CASREQGAFGNTIYF
TRBV28	TRBJ2-2	TRBD2	NA	TGTGCCAGCAGTATTCCGGGACTAGCGGCGAACACCGGGGAGCTGTTTTTT	CASSIPGLAANTGELFF
TRBV4-1	TRBJ1-1	TRBD1	NA	TGCGCCAGCAGTTATCGAAGGGGGCTTAAGGCTTTCTTT	CASSYRRGLKAFF
TRBV11-2	TRBJ2-1	NA	NA	TGTGCCAGCAGCTTACCCTTCGGCAATGAGCAGTTCTTC	CASSLPFGNEQFF
TRBV2	TRBJ1-1	TRBD1	NA	TGTGCCAGCAGTACCGGGACAGGTAATCTAAGGACTGAAGCTTTCTTT	CASSTGTGNLRTEAFF
TRBV6-2/TRBV6-3	TRBJ2-1	NA	NA	TGTGCCAGCAGTTACCCTCGACTCCTTAATGAGCAGTTCTTC	CASSYPRLLNEQFF
TRBV11-2	TRBJ1-2	TRBD1	NA	TGTGCCAGCAGCCCAATCAGGGGGCGGGATTATGGCTACACCTTC	CASSPIRGRDYGYTF
TRBV2	TRBJ1-4	NA	NA	TGTGCCAGCACAGGGGCAGGACCTGCAACTAATGAAAAACTGTTTTTT	CASTGAGPATNEKLFF
TRBV9	TRBJ1-1	TRBD1	NA	TGTGCCAGCAGCGGGGCACAGGGGATGTATGCTTTCTTT	CASSGAQGMYAFF
TRBV11-3	TRBJ2-2	NA	NA	TGTGCCAGCAGCTCCGTCGTCGGGACACCGAACACCGGGGAGCTGTTTTTT	CASSSVVGTPNTGELFF
TRBV5-5	TRBJ2-5	NA	NA	TGTGCCAGCAGCCCCTGGGACATCCAAGAGACCCAGTACTTC	CASSPWDIQETQYF
TRBV18	TRBJ1-2	TRBD1	NA	TGTGCCAGCTCACCCGCACGACAGGGGAACTATGGCTACACCTTC	CASSPARQGNYGYTF
TRBV9	TRBJ1-1	NA	NA	TGTGCCAGCAGTCCCCGCAGGCCGACTGAAGCTTTCTTT	CASSPRRPTEAFF
TRBV5-6	TRBJ2-1	TRBD2	few	TGTGCCAGCAGCTTGAATCCTAGCGGGAGGGGTGAGCAGTTCTTC	CASSLNPSGRGEQFF
TRBV19	TRBJ2-5	NA	NA	TGTGCCAGTAGCCGGGACACCCAAGAGACCCAGTACTTC	CASSRDTQETQYF
TRBV6-5	TRBJ1-2	NA	NA	TGTGCCAGCAGTTTAGGGGGTAGTCACTATGGCTACACCTTC	CASSLGGSHYGYTF
TRBV5-5	TRBJ1-1	NA	NA	TGTGCCAGCAGCTTTCGGTGGCGGGTGAGCAGGAACACTGAAGCTTTCTTT	CASSFRWRVSRNTEAFF
TRBV10-3	TRBJ1-1	NA	NA	TGTGCCATCAGCAGGACAGTCGGGGAGACTGAAGCTTTCTTT	CAISRTVGETEAFF
TRBV27	TRBJ1-2	NA	NA	TGTGCCAGCGTTTCCCCGAGCGGCTACACCTTC	CASVSPSGYTF
TRBV18	TRBJ1-5	TRBD1	NA	TGTGCCAGCACCCAGGGGGGAGGCAATCAGCCCCAGCATTTT	CASTQGGGNQPQHF
TRBV7-9	TRBJ1-2	TRBD1	NA	TGTGCCAGCAGCTTCCGGACAGGGAGGAATTATGGCTACACCTTC	CASSFRTGRNYGYTF
TRBV18	TRBJ1-1	NA	NA	TGTGCCAGCTCGCACCAGGATGGGAACACTGAAGCTTTCTTT	CASSHQDGNTEAFF
TRBV21-1	TRBJ2-1	NA	NA	TGTGCCAGCAGCAAATTGGGCGGGAGGGTTCCCTACAATGAGCAGTTCTTC	CASSKLGGRVPYNEQFF
TRBV20-1	TRBJ1-6	TRBD1	once	TGCAGTGCTAGTGACAGGGGTCTAAATTCACCCCTCCACTTT	CSASDRGLNSPLHF
TRBV19	TRBJ2-6	TRBD1	NA	TGTGCCAGTAGTACCCCGGACAGGGTGGAAGGGGCCAACGTCCTGACTTTC	CASSTPDRVEGANVLTF
TRBV2	TRBJ1-1	NA	NA	TGTGCCAGCAGTGAGGATGGCGGAACTGAAGCTTTCTTT	CASSEDGGTEAFF
TRBV29-1	TRBJ2-1	TRBD2	NA	TGCAGCGTTGATCGTCTAGCGGGAAGGGGTGAGCAGTTCTTC	CSVDRLAGRGEQFF
TRBV28	TRBJ2-3	TRBD2	NA	TGTGCCAGCAGGACCCTAGCGGGAGGGGGAGCAGATACGCAGTATTTT	CASRTLAGGGADTQYF
TRBV10-3	TRBJ1-1	NA	NA	TGTGCCATCAGTATCCCAGGGGCGACTGAAGCTTTCTTT	CAISIPGATEAFF
TRBV2	TRBJ2-3	NA	NA	TGTGCCAGCAACGGCGGGGTAAGCACAGATACGCAGTATTTT	CASNGGVSTDTQYF
TRBV2	TRBJ1-1	TRBD1	once	TGTGCCAGCAGTCCCTATGGGACAGTTATGAACACTGAAGCTTTCTTT	CASSPYGTVMNTEAFF
TRBV7-2	TRBJ1-2	TRBD1	NA	TGTGCCAGCAGTCGGACAGGCCAGGGCTACACCTTC	CASSRTGQGYTF
TRBV11-2	TRBJ2-3	NA	few	TGTGCCAGCAGCTTAGGCCCTAACAGGGACACAGATACGCAGTATTTT	CASSLGPNRDTDTQYF
TRBV24-1	TRBJ1-5	NA	NA	TGTGCCACCAGTAACGCGCGGGCGGGTAGCAATCAGCCCCAGCATTTT	CATSNARAGSNQPQHF